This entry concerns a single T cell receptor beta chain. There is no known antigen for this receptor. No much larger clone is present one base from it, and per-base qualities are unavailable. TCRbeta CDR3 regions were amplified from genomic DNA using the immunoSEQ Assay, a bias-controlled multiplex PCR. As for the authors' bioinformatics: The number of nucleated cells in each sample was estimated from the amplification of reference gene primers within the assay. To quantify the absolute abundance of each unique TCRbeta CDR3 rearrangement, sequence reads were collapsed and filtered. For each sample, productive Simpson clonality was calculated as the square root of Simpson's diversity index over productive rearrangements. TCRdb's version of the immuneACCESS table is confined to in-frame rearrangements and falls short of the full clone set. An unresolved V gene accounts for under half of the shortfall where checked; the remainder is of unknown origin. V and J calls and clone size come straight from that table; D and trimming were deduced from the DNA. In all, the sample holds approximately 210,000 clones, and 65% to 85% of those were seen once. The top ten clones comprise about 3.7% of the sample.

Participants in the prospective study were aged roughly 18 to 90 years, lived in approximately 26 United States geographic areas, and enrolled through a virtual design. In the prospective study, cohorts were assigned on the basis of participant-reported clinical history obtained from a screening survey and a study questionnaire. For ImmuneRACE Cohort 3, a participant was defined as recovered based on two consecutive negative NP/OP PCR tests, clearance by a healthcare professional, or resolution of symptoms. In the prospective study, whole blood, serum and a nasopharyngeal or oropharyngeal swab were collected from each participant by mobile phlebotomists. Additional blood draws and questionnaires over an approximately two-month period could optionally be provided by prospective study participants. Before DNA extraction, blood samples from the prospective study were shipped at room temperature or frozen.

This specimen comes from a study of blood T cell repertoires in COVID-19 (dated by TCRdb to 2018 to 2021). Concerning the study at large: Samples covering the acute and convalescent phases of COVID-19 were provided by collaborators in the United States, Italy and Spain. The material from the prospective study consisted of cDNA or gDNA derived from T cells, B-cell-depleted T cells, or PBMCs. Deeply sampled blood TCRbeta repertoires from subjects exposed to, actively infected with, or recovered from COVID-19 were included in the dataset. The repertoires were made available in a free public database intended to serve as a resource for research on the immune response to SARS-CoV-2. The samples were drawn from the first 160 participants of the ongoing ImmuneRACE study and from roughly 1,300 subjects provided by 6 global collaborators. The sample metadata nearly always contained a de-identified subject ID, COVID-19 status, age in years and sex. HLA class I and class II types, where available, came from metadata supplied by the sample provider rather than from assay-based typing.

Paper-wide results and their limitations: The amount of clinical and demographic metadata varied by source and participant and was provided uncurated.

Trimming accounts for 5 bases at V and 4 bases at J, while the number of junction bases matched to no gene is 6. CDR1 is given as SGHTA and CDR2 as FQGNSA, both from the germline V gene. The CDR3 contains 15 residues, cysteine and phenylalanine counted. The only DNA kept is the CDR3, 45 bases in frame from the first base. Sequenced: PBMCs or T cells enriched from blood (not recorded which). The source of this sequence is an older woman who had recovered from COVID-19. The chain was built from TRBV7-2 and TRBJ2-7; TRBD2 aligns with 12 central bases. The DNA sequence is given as TGTGCCAGCAGCGTCGCTAGCGGGGGGGCGTACGAGCAGTACTTC. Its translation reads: CASSVASGGAYEQYF. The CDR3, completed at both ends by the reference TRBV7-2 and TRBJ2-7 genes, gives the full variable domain GAGVSQSPSNKVTEKGKDVELRCDPISGHTALYWYRQSLGQGLEFLIYFQGNSAPDKSGLPSDRFSAERTGGSVSTLTIQRTQQEDSAVYLCASSVASGGAYEQYFGPGTRLTVT.